The 26 T cell receptor beta chains given below trace back to one sample, sequenced in a study of shared clonotypes between healthy human individuals. Profiled with immunoSEQ multiplex PCR; TCRdb holds only in-frame clones, not every one. The table lists 650,000 to 800,000 clones, roughly two thirds of them singletons, with more than 1.5% in the top ten. The sample comprised memory CD4+ T cells sorted from blood. Subset described: CD45RA-negative fraction. These receptors were taken from a woman in her thirties in good health.

This clone was seen a single time. The rearrangement links TRBV13 to TRBJ2-1; unclear D gene. The V gene lost 1 base and the J gene lost 4 bases, with 5 bases spanning the gap. The germline CDR1 and CDR2 sequences are PRHDT and FYEKMQ (reference sequence). This CDR3 region has 13 residues. CDR3 amino acids: CASSLVSYNEQFF. The CDR3 region has the DNA TGTGCCAGCAGCTTAGTTTCGTACAATGAGCAGTTCTTC.

This clone has just a few counts. The chain couples TRBV6-6 to TRBJ2-7; the match to TRBD2 covers 10 bases. This CDR3 is built from 15 residues. Germline V gives CDR1 MNHNY, CDR2 SVGAGI (reference sequence). The V and J ends lost 6 bases and 0 bases, in that order; junction bases with no gene match: 5. CDR3 in amino acids: CASRPGTSVSYEQYF. The DNA for the CDR3 is TGTGCCAGCAGGCCCGGGACTAGCGTCTCCTACGAGCAGTACTTC.

This chain uses TRBV2 with TRBJ2-3, with D possibly matching TRBD2 (6 bases). The CDR3 contains 15 residues. CDR1 is SNHLY and CDR2 is FYNNEI in the germline V gene. V lost 11 bases and J lost 3, with 21 bases in between. The CDR3 DNA is TGTGCCGGCCGTTTCGGGACTTTGTTTACAGATACGCAGTATTTT. Protein sequence: CAGRFGTLFTDTQYF.

The V and J genes are TRBV11-3 and TRBJ2-5; D is perhaps TRBD1 or TRBD2 (5 bases each). Trimming cost V 3 bases and J 1 base, with 12 bases left between them. This CDR3 has 15 residues. Looked up from germline, CDR1 is SGHNT and CDR2 is YENEEA. The DNA of the CDR3 is TGTGCCAGCAGCTTTTTACCGGGACCCCAAGAGACCCAGTACTTC. Protein product: CASSFLPGPQETQYF.

In this sample, this clone turned up a few times. This chain connects TRBV5-4 to TRBJ2-1; unclear D gene. Trimming stripped 2 bases from V and 8 bases from J, with 5 bases between. The CDR3 length is 11 residues. Germline V CDR1 and CDR2: SGHNT, YYREEE (reference sequence). CDR3 loop: CASSFRDEQFF. DNA of the CDR3: TGTGCCAGCAGCTTTAGGGATGAGCAGTTCTTC.

This clone has only a few counts. The sample has other DNA sequences that encode this CDR3 too. The rearrangement links TRBV5-1 to TRBJ1-2; 10 nucleotides line up with TRBD1. The V gene end was trimmed by 0 bases and the J gene end by 4 bases; junction bases not matched to a gene: 3. The CDR3 has 15 residues. From germline, CDR1 is SGHRS and CDR2 YFSETQ. CDR3 in DNA: TGCGCCAGCAGCTTGGCTGGACAGGGGGGCTATGGCTACACCTTC. Its protein product is CASSLAGQGGYGYTF. Full variable domain (missing parts from reference TRBV5-1 and TRBJ1-2): KAGVTQTPRYLIKTRGQQVTLSCSPISGHRSVSWYQQTPGQGLQFLFEYFSETQRNKGNFPGRFSGRQFSNSRSEMNVSTLELGDSALYLCASSLAGQGGYGYTFGSGTRLTVV.

V is TRBV11-2 and J is TRBJ1-4; D may be TRBD1 (5 bases). The germline V gene has CDR1 SGHAT and CDR2 FQNNGV. With 8 bases removed from V and 0 bases from J, the gap between germline ends came to 7 bases. CDR3 length: 13 residues. The DNA of the CDR3 is TGTGCCAGCTCCAGGGCAACTAATGAAAAACTGTTTTTT. Protein: CASSRATNEKLFF.

As regards this clone: Within the sample, other DNA sequences also encode this same CDR3. The chain is built from TRBV5-6 and TRBJ1-2, with 7 bases aligning to TRBD1. V lost 1 base to trimming and J lost 7 bases; unmatched junction nucleotides: 4. This CDR3 is built from 13 residues. Germline V gene data show CDR1 as SGHDT and CDR2 as YYEEEE. CDR3 nucleotide sequence: TGTGCCAGCAGCTTGCGACAGGGAGGTGGCTACACCTTC. This gives the protein CASSLRQGGGYTF.

In this sample, this clone turned up once. J is TRBJ2-7 and V is TRBV6-1; D perhaps matches TRBD2 (6 bases). Germline CDR1 is MNHNS and CDR2 is SASEGT. There are 15 residues in the CDR3. Trimming took off 2 bases at V and 3 bases at J, with 14 bases between the two ends. The CDR3 nucleotides read TGTGCCAGCAGTGAACGGTGGCGGGAAGGCTACGAGCAGTACTTC. As protein: CASSERWREGYEQYF.

This chain connects TRBV28 to TRBJ1-3; 7 bases align to TRBD1. V gave up 6 bases and J gave up 1 base; unmatched junction bases: 15. This CDR3 region has 18 residues. Germline-derived CDR1 and CDR2 are MDHEN and SYDVKM. CDR3 loop: CASRTGTAIPWSGNTIYF. The DNA for the CDR3 is TGTGCCAGCAGAACCGGGACAGCGATACCTTGGTCTGGAAACACCATATATTTT.

This chain connects TRBV5-1 to TRBJ2-3, with 10 bases that match TRBD2. The germline CDR1 and CDR2 sequences are SGHRS and YFSETQ. The CDR3 covers 16 residues. Unmatched junction bases numbered 3, after V lost 1 base and J lost 1 base. CDR3 DNA: TGCGCCAGCAGCTTGCTAGCGGGAGAGGGCACAGATACGCAGTATTTT. Its translation is CASSLLAGEGTDTQYF. Combining the CDR3 with reference TRBV5-1 and TRBJ2-3 gives the whole variable domain KAGVTQTPRYLIKTRGQQVTLSCSPISGHRSVSWYQQTPGQGLQFLFEYFSETQRNKGNFPGRFSGRQFSNSRSEMNVSTLELGDSALYLCASSLLAGEGTDTQYFGPGTRLTVL.

The rearrangement uses TRBV28 and TRBJ2-7, with 8 positions matching TRBD1. J lost 1 base, V lost 8 bases, and 4 bases had no gene match. The CDR3 runs to 13 residues. Germline loops: CDR1 MDHEN, CDR2 SYDVKM. The CDR3 region is CASRGTGSYEQYF. In nucleotides, the CDR3 is TGTGCCAGCCGGGGGACAGGTTCCTACGAGCAGTACTTC.

The V call is TRBV19, the J call TRBJ2-3, with D possibly matching TRBD2 (6 bases). V shed 3 bases and J shed 6 bases, with 13 bases lying between them. The germline V gene encodes CDR1 LNHDA and CDR2 SQIVND (reference sequence). The CDR3 totals 14 residues. The CDR3 nucleotides are TGTGCCAGTAGTATGGGACTCCTTACGGATACGCAGTATTTT. It yields the protein CASSMGLLTDTQYF.

The rearrangement joins TRBV25-1 to TRBJ1-5; TRBD1 agrees at 11 bases. There are 15 residues in the CDR3. The V and J ends lost 3 bases and 6 bases, in that order; junction bases with no gene match: 4. Germline lookup yields CDR1 MGHDK and CDR2 SYGVNS. This CDR3 reads CASSDGQGATQPQHF. The CDR3 DNA sequence: TGTGCCAGCAGTGATGGACAGGGGGCCACTCAGCCCCAGCATTTT.

This chain uses TRBV11-2 with TRBJ1-2; D is uncertain. The V gene's germline CDR1 is SGHAT and CDR2 FQNNGV. With 4 bases removed from V and 0 bases from J, the gap between germline ends came to 15 bases. The CDR3 is 16 amino acids. DNA of the CDR3: TGTGCCAGCAGCTCCATTCCGGGAGTAACTAACTATGGCTACACCTTC. Translating it yields CASSSIPGVTNYGYTF.

V is TRBV28 and J is TRBJ2-5; the match to TRBD1 covers 9 bases. Per germline, CDR1 MDHEN and CDR2 SYDVKM. Losses at the gene ends were 6 bases for V and 1 base for J; bases not matched to a gene: 9. The CDR3 has 16 residues. This CDR3 reads CASSSSGQGVQETQYF. The CDR3 DNA sequence: TGTGCCAGCAGCTCTTCGGGACAGGGTGTCCAAGAGACCCAGTACTTC.

This clone was found a few times. The chain employs TRBV27 and TRBJ2-5; D is perhaps TRBD2 (6 bases). Germline CDR1 reads MNHEY; CDR2 reads SMNVEV (reference sequence). This CDR3 is 14 amino acids long. Between the trimmed V and J ends, which lost 5 bases and 5 bases, there was a span of 15 bases. In nucleotides, the CDR3 is TGTGCCAGCAGTACCCGGCGGGGTTGGGAGACCCAGTACTTC. Amino acid sequence: CASSTRRGWETQYF.

Many counts were recorded for this clone. The chain carries TRBV6-1 and TRBJ2-7; TRBD2 might be the D (6 bases). In germline, CDR1 is MNHNS, CDR2 SASEGT. Trimming stripped 4 bases from V and 0 bases from J, with 10 bases between. The CDR3 runs 14 residues. The CDR3 spells CASSVGTDSYEQYF. In DNA, the CDR3 is TGTGCCAGCAGTGTTGGGACTGACTCCTACGAGCAGTACTTC.

V usage is TRBV11-2 and J usage is TRBJ2-1; TRBD2 agrees at 7 bases. Germline loops: CDR1 SGHAT, CDR2 FQNNGV. The CDR3 loop spans 15 amino acids. V was pared by 3 bases and J by 1 base, with 3 bases of the junction left unmatched. CDR3 in DNA: TGTGCCAGCAGCTTTGGCGGGAGTTCCTACAATGAGCAGTTCTTC. It translates to CASSFGGSSYNEQFF.

This chain joins TRBV14 and TRBJ1-6; unclear D gene. Deletions cut 3 bases from V and 9 bases from J, with 9 bases between. Looked up from germline, CDR1 is SGHDN and CDR2 is FVKESK. The CDR3 has 13 residues. CDR3 coding DNA: TGTGCCAGCAGCCAGTCCCAGGTTTCACCCCTCCACTTT. Translating it yields CASSQSQVSPLHF.

J is TRBJ2-5 and V is TRBV7-2, with 8 bases fitting TRBD2. The germline gives CDR1 SGHTA, CDR2 FQGNSA. The CDR3 covers 16 residues. Trimming took 1 base from V and 2 from J; bases not matched to a gene: 6. The DNA of the CDR3 is TGTGCCAGCAGCTTAGGAGGCGCGGGAGGACAAGAGACCCAGTACTTC. This encodes CASSLGGAGGQETQYF.

Only a few counts were recorded for this clone. The CDR3 loop reads CASSREGQSYGYTF. The CDR3 DNA reads as TGCGCCAGCAGCCGAGAGGGACAGTCCTATGGCTACACCTTC. The V and J genes are TRBV4-1 and TRBJ1-2, with 7 bases identical to TRBD1. Looked up from germline, CDR1 is MGHRA and CDR2 is YSYEKL. The junction had 6 bases not matched to a gene; V was cut back by 4 bases and J by 4 bases. The CDR3 loop spans 14 amino acids.

The V gene is TRBV15, the J gene TRBJ2-1; tentatively, D is TRBD2 (6 bases). The V gene lost 4 bases and the J gene lost 2 bases, with 18 bases spanning the gap. This CDR3 region has 17 residues. Germline values: CDR1 LNHNV, CDR2 YYDKDF (reference sequence). CDR3 residues: CATSTGASSGAYNEQFF. CDR3 nucleotides: TGTGCCACCAGCACCGGGGCGAGTAGCGGAGCCTACAATGAGCAGTTCTTC. Drawing the rest from reference TRBV15 and TRBJ2-1, the complete variable domain is DAMVIQNPRYQVTQFGKPVTLSCSQTLNHNVMYWYQQKSSQAPKLLFHYYDKDFNNEADTPDNFQSRRPNTSFCFLDIRSPGLGDTAMYLCATSTGASSGAYNEQFFGPGTRLTVL.

This clone was seen a few times. The chain has TRBV28 and TRBJ1-2; TRBD1 is a possible D gene (5 bases). V lost 5 bases and J 2 bases, leaving 15 bases between the germline ends. CDR3 size: 15 residues. The germline V gene encodes CDR1 MDHEN and CDR2 SYDVKM. CDR3 region: CASSPPRGSNYGYTF. DNA for the CDR3: TGTGCCAGCAGTCCCCCGAGGGGCTCAAACTATGGCTACACCTTC.

The gene calls are TRBV2 and TRBJ2-1; D not certain. V was shortened by 6 bases and J by 3 bases, with 12 bases between the two germline ends. The CDR3 has 14 residues. Germline CDR1 reads SNHLY; CDR2 reads FYNNEI. CDR3 region: CASSLGRLYNEQFF. CDR3 bases: TGTGCCAGCAGCCTGGGAAGGCTCTACAATGAGCAGTTCTTC.

The J gene is TRBJ2-7, the V gene TRBV7-9; a weak D match, TRBD1 (6 bases). Trimming pared 4 bases from V and 6 bases from J, leaving 16 bases between. CDR1 and CDR2 (germline): SEHNR, FQNEAQ (reference sequence). This CDR3 spans 14 amino acids. The CDR3 protein is CASSYRNREFEQYF. DNA for the CDR3: TGTGCCAGCAGCTACAGGAACAGGGAATTCGAGCAGTACTTC. The entire variable domain, with the rest obtained from reference TRBV7-9 and TRBJ2-7, is as follows: DTGVSQNPRHKITKRGQNVTFRCDPISEHNRLYWYRQTLGQGPEFLTYFQNEAQLEKSRLLSDRFSAERPKGSFSTLEIQRTEQGDSAMYLCASSYRNREFEQYFGPGTRLTVT.